This T cell receptor (delta chain) appears in the sequencing data of a study of gamma-delta T cells after stem cell transplantation. TCRdb re-identified clones in the RT-PCR reads via CATT. This sample yields about 4,600 delta-chain clones, of which roughly 1.9% are seen a single time; 25% to 40% belongs to the top ten. V was pared by 2 bases and J by 2 bases, with 20 bases between. The V gene's germline CDR1 is GEAIGNYY and CDR2 EKD. The CDR3 runs 17 residues. The chain joins TRDV2 to TRDJ1, with D possibly TRDD3 on 6 matching bases. Input material: gamma-delta T cells. This TCR came from a human donor. It is not recorded whose cells these are; they may come from a transplant donor. Here the CDR3 reads CACDKVGALHSTDKLIF. The DNA for the CDR3 is TGTGCCTGTGACAAAGTGGGGGCCCTTCACTCGACCGATAAACTCATCTTT.